This TCR beta chain was documented in a study of response to subunit inactivated influenza vaccine. Study observations and caveats: A suggestion made by the authors is that each seasonal influenza vaccination recruits few new T cells.

The table lists this clonotype with a few counts. The antigen remains undetermined. This CDR3 has 15 residues. The trim removed 5 bases at V and 3 bases at J, leaving 7 bases unmatched. The germline gives CDR1 SGHTA, CDR2 FQGNSA. TCRdb used MiXCR to reprocess the RT-PCR reads, holding one entry per CDR3 protein. This sample carries approximately 700,000 distinct CDR3 sequences, about 14% of them seen once, and the ten largest clones take 6.5% to 8.5%. The chain links TRBV7-2 to TRBJ2-7, with 10 bases that match TRBD2. This sample comprised PBMCs from blood, obtained 14 to 15 days before vaccination. This TCR derives from a man between 45 and 60 years old who received an inactivated influenza vaccine. CDR3 nucleotides: TGTGCCAGCAGCCCACTAAGCGGGAGGGTCTACGAGCAGTACTTC. It specifies CASSPLSGRVYEQYF. Variable domain in full (rest from reference TRBV7-2 and TRBJ2-7): GAGVSQSPSNKVTEKGKDVELRCDPISGHTALYWYRQSLGQGLEFLIYFQGNSAPDKSGLPSDRFSAERTGGSVSTLTIQRTQQEDSAVYLCASSPLSGRVYEQYFGPGTRLTVT.